This T cell receptor beta chain was sequenced in a study of CD8 T cells in ankylosing spondylitis. This clonotype was counted at least ten times. Its antigen is as yet unknown. Study-level findings and limits: Characteristic, it appeared, of ankylosing spondylitis blood was a TCR beta motif of several highly homologous variants. Disease-linked clones displayed a CD8+ phenotype and appeared relatively rarely in peripheral blood.

CDR3 length: 14 amino acids. Trimming pared 9 bases from V and 0 bases from J, leaving 9 bases between. The germline gives CDR1 MNHEY, CDR2 SVGEGT. Scientists made TCR beta libraries using quantitative 5'-RACE with molecular barcodes. TCRdb recomputed calls from the 5' RACE reads with MiXCR, one row per CDR3 protein. This table has roughly 60,000 distinct CDR3 sequences, approximately 5.7% appearing once. V gene TRBV6-2 or TRBV6-3 combines with J gene TRBJ2-6, with unresolved D. Sequenced: synovial fluid, either unsorted or a sorted T cell fraction (not recorded which). The TCR was taken from a male donor with ankylosing spondylitis. The DNA for the CDR3 is TGTGCCAGTAATACCCGCTCTGGGGCCAACGTCCTGACTTTC. Amino acid sequence: CASNTRSGANVLTF.